Here is one TCR beta chain with its context. A CD45RO/CCR7/CD25/CD127/CD95/CD27 panel sorted naive, central memory, regulatory and stem cell-like memory CD4+ cells. Looked up from germline, CDR1 is ENHRY and CDR2 is SYGVKD. The CDR3 spans 15 residues. V dropped 6 bases and J dropped 0 bases, with 9 bases sitting between them. The record originates from a study of beta chain features in type 1 diabetes. On the study more broadly: Cell yields, gender and age were comparable in patients and healthy donors.

Every bit of the isolated RNA underwent reverse transcription, so sequencing read expressed TCRB transcripts. The method was immunoSEQ multiplex PCR; TCRdb's version includes in-frame clones alone and lacks a portion of them. Of about 290,000 clones listed, approximately 8.1% were seen once; the top ten hold roughly 1%. The specimen was central memory CD4+ T cells from blood. This clonotype was obtained from a woman aged 18-30 years in good health. This chain uses TRBV10-3 with TRBJ1-6; D not certain. The CDR3 DNA reads as TGTGCCATCAGGGACTTGAGCTCCTATAATTCACCCCTCCACTTT. This translates into CAIRDLSSYNSPLHF.